One T cell receptor beta chain is described in this entry. The sample belongs to a study of blood T cell repertoires in COVID-19. Turning to the study itself: Both acute and convalescent COVID-19 samples were obtained from the United States, Italy and Spain. The cDNA or gDNA used as material had been derived from T cells, B-cell-depleted T cells, or PBMCs.

This CDR3 spans 19 amino acids. The J segment lost 5 bases and the V segment lost 6 bases, leaving 17 bases of the junction unmatched. Germline values: CDR1 MNHEY, CDR2 SVGEGT. Authors' processing steps: Counts of nucleated cells, estimated from reference gene primer amplification, were obtained. TCRdb's copy holds only in-frame clones and misses some; the assay was immunoSEQ multiplex PCR. V and J calls and clone size are given by that table; D and trimming were obtained from the DNA. This table has some 93,000 clones, roughly 85% appearing once. The chain couples TRBV6-2 or TRBV6-3 to TRBJ2-2; 11 nucleotides match TRBD2. This receptor was obtained from a man aged 55 to 70 with acute or convalescent COVID-19. Sequences were obtained from peripheral blood. The CDR3 DNA follows: TGTGCCAGCAGCTCACGGGGGCTAGCGGGGGGCCGAGTAACCGGGGAGCTGTTTTTT. Residues: CASSSRGLAGGRVTGELFF.